The 14 T cell receptor beta chains below were found in one sample sequenced in a study of control samples from healthy donors and cancer patients. Produced via immunoSEQ multiplex PCR; TCRdb's table is partial and in-frame only. This table holds about 160,000 clones, 92% found once. Material for sequencing was blood. These receptors originate from a woman younger than 45 in good health.

J is TRBJ1-5 and V is TRBV6-6; D gene unclear. In germline, CDR1 is MNHNY, CDR2 SVGAGI (reference sequence). V lost 0 bases, J lost 1 base, and 4 bases lay in between. The CDR3 extends over 14 amino acids. This chain's CDR3 is CASSYSKSNQPQHF. The CDR3 DNA reads TGTGCCAGCAGTTACTCGAAAAGCAATCAGCCCCAGCATTTT.

The chain has TRBV7-3 and TRBJ1-1; D call uncertain. Germline lookup yields CDR1 SGHTA and CDR2 FQGTGA. The V and J ends lost 5 bases and 3 bases respectively, with 13 bases between them. CDR3 length equals 14 residues. The CDR3 protein is CASSTSGSHTEAFF. CDR3 DNA sequence: TGTGCCAGCAGCACCTCGGGTAGCCACACTGAAGCTTTCTTT. The full variable domain, with the rest looked up from reference TRBV7-3 and TRBJ1-1, is GAGVSQTPSNKVTEKGKYVELRCDPISGHTALYWYRQSLGQGPEFLIYFQGTGAADDSGLPNDRFFAVRPEGSVSTLKIQRTERGDSAVYLCASSTSGSHTEAFFGQGTRLTVV.

The chain couples TRBV19 to TRBJ1-5; the D gene is possibly TRBD1 (5 bases). Germline lookup yields CDR1 LNHDA and CDR2 SQIVND (reference sequence). The CDR3 extends over 14 amino acids. Deletions cut 6 bases from V and 6 bases from J, with 15 bases between. The CDR3 nucleotides read TGTGCCAGTAGCCGGGGAGGGACTGGTCAGCCCCAGCATTTT. It yields the protein CASSRGGTGQPQHF.

The V gene is TRBV9, the J gene TRBJ2-3; 10 bases are a match to TRBD2. CDR3 length: 18 amino acids. With 0 bases clipped from V and 4 bases from J, the junction kept 11 bases outside the gene matches. Germline lookup yields CDR1 SGDLS and CDR2 YYNGEE. CDR3 region: CASSVGPGEAGGPDTQYF. CDR3 nucleotides: TGTGCCAGCAGCGTAGGTCCCGGGGAAGCGGGAGGGCCAGATACGCAGTATTTT.

The rearrangement joins TRBV5-1 to TRBJ2-7; tentatively, D is TRBD1 (5 bases). Germline V CDR1 and CDR2: SGHRS, YFSETQ. Trimming shortened V by 4 bases and J by 1 base, and 15 bases separated the two germline ends. The CDR3 length is 15 residues. CDR3 loop: CASSNIDRVSYEQYF. DNA of the CDR3: TGCGCCAGCAGCAATATAGACAGAGTTTCCTACGAGCAGTACTTC.

Details on this clone: The junction departs from the called germline gene at one end, perhaps through a read error. The chain recombines TRBV5-8 with TRBJ1-3; D unresolved. CDR3 length equals 11 residues. Per germline, CDR1 SGHTS and CDR2 YDEGEE. CDR3 amino acids: CASSLGPRRLF. The DNA for the CDR3 is TGTGCCAGCAGCTTGGGCCCCAGGCGTCTCTTT.

V gene TRBV9 combines with J gene TRBJ1-3; TRBD1 is a possible D gene (6 bases). CDR1 and CDR2 (germline): SGDLS, YYNGEE. The CDR3 has 16 amino acids. The V end lost 0 bases, the J end lost 2 bases, and 12 bases lay between the germline ends. The chain's CDR3 is CASSVATGKAGNTIYF. In nucleotides, the CDR3 is TGTGCCAGCAGCGTAGCTACAGGGAAAGCTGGAAACACCATATATTTT.

The chain is built from TRBV28 and TRBJ1-5; no reliable D call. Trimming pared 5 bases from V and 4 bases from J, leaving 21 bases between. The CDR3 consists of 17 residues. CDR1 and CDR2 from the germline V gene are MDHEN and SYDVKM. The CDR3 loop reads CASSIYPQARANQPQHF. DNA of the CDR3: TGTGCCAGCAGTATCTATCCCCAAGCAAGGGCAAATCAGCCCCAGCATTTT.

The V call is TRBV12-3 or TRBV12-4, the J call TRBJ2-3; 7 nucleotides align to TRBD1. CDR3 size: 12 residues. V shed 5 bases, J shed 6 bases, and the junction held 2 bases outside the gene matches. The DNA for the CDR3 is TGTGCCAGCAGTCTGGACAGGGATACGCAGTATTTT. Translating gives CASSLDRDTQYF.

The chain employs TRBV2 and TRBJ2-6; the D gene is possibly TRBD2 (5 bases). The CDR3 runs 13 residues. V dropped 8 bases and J dropped 4 bases, with 9 bases sitting between them. Germline V gene lookup returns CDR1 SNHLY and CDR2 FYNNEI. The CDR3 DNA is TGTGCCAGCGCGAGGGCCGGGGCCAACGTCCTGACTTTC. Translating gives CASARAGANVLTF.

The chain combines TRBV11-3 with TRBJ2-2; 9 nucleotides match TRBD1. The CDR3 runs 15 residues. Per the germline V gene, CDR1 is SGHNT and CDR2 is YENEEA. V was pared by 6 bases and J by 4 bases, with 6 bases of the junction left unmatched. The CDR3 loop is CASSPGTGPTGELFF. The DNA for the CDR3 is TGTGCCAGCAGTCCCGGGACAGGGCCCACCGGGGAGCTGTTTTTT.

The chain uses TRBV3-1 (or the pseudogene TRBV3-2) and TRBJ2-6; TRBD1 matches 7 bases. The CDR3 extends over 16 amino acids. The junction had 5 bases not matched to a gene; V was cut back by 2 bases and J by 4 bases. Looked up from germline, CDR1 is LGHDT and CDR2 is YNNKEL (reference sequence). The CDR3 coding sequence is TGTGCCAGCAGCCAACCTAGGGGGCGCGGGGCCAACGTCCTGACTTTC. It is translated as CASSQPRGRGANVLTF.

The J gene is TRBJ1-5, the V gene TRBV4-1; D unresolved. The CDR3 has 13 residues. Germline V gene sequence: CDR1 MGHRA, CDR2 YSYEKL. V was clipped by 2 bases and J by 7 bases, with 9 bases between them. The chain's CDR3 is CASSQIGSQPQHF. In DNA, the CDR3 is TGCGCCAGCAGCCAAATCGGGAGCCAGCCCCAGCATTTT.

The chain links TRBV3-1 (or the pseudogene TRBV3-2) to TRBJ2-1; TRBD2 aligns across 11 bases. The CDR3 runs 15 residues. The germline gives CDR1 LGHDT, CDR2 YNNKEL (reference sequence). J lost 10 bases, V lost 4 bases, and 9 bases had no gene match. The CDR3 DNA reads as TGTGCCAGCAGCCTCGGGACTAGCGGCGCCGAGGAGCAGTTCTTC. As protein: CASSLGTSGAEEQFF.